These T cell receptor beta chains were read from a single sample in a study of cytomegalovirus exposure and HLA in healthy donors. The method was immunoSEQ multiplex PCR; TCRdb's version includes in-frame clones alone and lacks a portion of them. The sample shows approximately 88,000 clones, over 60% of them seen only once. Sequenced input: PBMCs. Every receptor here comes from a man aged 25-45 years in good health and CMV-seronegative. Both conserved end residues are part of each CDR3. A D gene is named only where the DNA matches it firmly. Clone size is shown for a subset of rows, as once, few, many or a class of expanded clone.

.	TRBV6-1	TRBJ1-1	.	CASSPRRDPGTEAFF	TGTGCCAGCAGCCCTAGGAGGGACCCTGGAACTGAAGCTTTCTTT
.	TRBV2	TRBJ2-7	.	CASSARSLYEQYF	TGTGCCAGCAGTGCACGGAGCCTCTACGAGCAGTACTTC
once	TRBV19	TRBJ1-2	TRBD1	CASNSQGRDYGYTF	TGTGCCAGTAACTCACAGGGGCGCGACTATGGCTACACCTTC
.	TRBV28	TRBJ1-5	.	CASSSGDGFGNQPQHF	TGTGCCAGCAGTTCAGGGGACGGGTTTGGCAATCAGCCCCAGCATTTT
.	TRBV21-1	TRBJ1-2	.	CASSKTSGYTF	TGTGCCAGCAGCAAAACGAGCGGCTACACCTTC
.	TRBV27	TRBJ2-7	.	CASSFAGSYEQYF	TGTGCCAGCAGTTTTGCAGGGTCCTACGAGCAGTACTTC
.	TRBV28	TRBJ2-7	TRBD1	CASSLGGQGAKYEQYF	TGTGCCAGCAGTTTAGGGGGACAGGGGGCTAAGTACGAGCAGTACTTC
.	TRBV5-1	TRBJ2-7	TRBD2	CASSPLAGGGYEQYF	TGCGCCAGCAGCCCCTTAGCGGGAGGGGGGTACGAGCAGTACTTC
.	TRBV19	TRBJ2-1	TRBD2	CASSIDLWTSDNEQFF	TGTGCCAGTAGTATAGATCTATGGACTAGCGATAATGAGCAGTTCTTC
few	TRBV5-4	TRBJ1-1	.	CASSLARGVAFF	TGTGCCAGCAGCTTGGCCCGGGGTGTTGCTTTCTTT
.	TRBV28	TRBJ2-7	.	CASSREHEQYF	TGTGCCAGCAGTCGGGAGCACGAGCAGTACTTC
few	TRBV7-9	TRBJ2-7	TRBD1	CASSPRGTGDEQYF	TGTGCCAGCAGCCCCAGAGGGACAGGTGACGAGCAGTACTTC
few	TRBV29-1	TRBJ2-7	TRBD2	CSVVAGGSYEQYF	TGCAGCGTTGTAGCGGGAGGGAGTTACGAGCAGTACTTC
.	TRBV6-5	TRBJ1-2	.	CASSEQGGHPSYTF	TGTGCCAGCAGTGAACAGGGCGGGCACCCTTCCTACACCTTC
.	TRBV6-5	TRBJ1-5	.	CASSYRAGTEAQHF	TGTGCCAGCAGTTACCGGGCGGGGACCGAGGCCCAGCATTTT
few	TRBV5-1	TRBJ1-2	.	CASSLDRANYGYTF	TGCGCCAGCAGCTTGGACAGAGCTAACTATGGCTACACCTTC
.	TRBV7-9	TRBJ2-7	TRBD2	CASSPRPAGTSGRGEQYF	TGTGCCAGCAGCCCAAGACCTGCCGGGACTAGCGGGAGAGGCGAGCAGTACTTC